The 10 T cell receptor beta chains in this list originate from one sample, sequenced in a study of early T cells in non-severe SARS-CoV-2 infection. MiXCR, applied by TCRdb to the 5' RACE reads, yields one record per CDR3 protein. The sample includes about 80,000 distinct CDR3 sequences, less than 15% of them seen just once. The specimen was whole blood. All receptors derive from an adult who was a healthcare worker with PCR-confirmed SARS-CoV-2 infection or an uninfected control (not recorded which).

This clonotype was seen repeatedly, ten times or more. CDR3 nucleotide sequence: TGTGCCAGCAGCCGAAAGGGTGGGGTCCCCCTTAATGAGCAGTTCTTC. Its protein is CASSRKGGVPLNEQFF. V gene TRBV3-1 combines with J gene TRBJ2-1, with no clear D. This CDR3 is 16 amino acids long. V was trimmed by 4 bases and J by 7 bases, leaving 20 bases between them. Germline CDR1 reads LGHDT; CDR2 reads YNNKEL (reference sequence).

The chain employs TRBV29-1 and TRBJ1-2; D unresolved. V lost 6 bases and J lost 0, with 8 bases in between. CDR1 is SQVTM and CDR2 is ANQGSEA in the germline V gene. The CDR3 spans 12 residues. As DNA, the CDR3 is TGCAGCGTACGACCTGCTAACTATGGCTACACCTTC. As protein: CSVRPANYGYTF.

This clonotype was observed a handful of times. The J gene is TRBJ1-1, the V gene TRBV9, with D perhaps TRBD1 (5 bases). The V gene's germline CDR1 is SGDLS and CDR2 YYNGEE. The CDR3 is made up of 14 amino acids. Trimming removed 4 bases from V and 6 bases from J, with 16 bases in between. CDR3 nucleotide sequence: TGTGCCAGCAGCCTTACAGGTGTTAAATCTGAAGCTTTCTTT. This codes for CASSLTGVKSEAFF.

Details on this clonotype: A much more abundant neighbour one base away suggests this may be a read error. The V call is TRBV11-2, the J call TRBJ1-1, with D unresolved. Trimming took off 6 bases at V and 1 base at J, with 3 bases between the two ends. Germline V gene lookup returns CDR1 SGHAT and CDR2 FQNNGV. This CDR3 is 11 amino acids long. The CDR3 loop reads CASRANTEAFF. Here the CDR3 DNA reads TGTGCCAGCAGAGCGAACACTGAAGCTTTCTTT.

This clonotype has a handful of counts. The rearrangement uses TRBV12-3 or TRBV12-4 and TRBJ2-5; 7 bases are a match to TRBD2. The trim removed 4 bases at V and 5 bases at J, leaving 19 bases unmatched. The CDR3 spans 18 residues. Written as DNA, the CDR3 is TGTGCCAGCAGTTCGCCTAGTGGCGGGAGTGTGTCATCGGAGACCCAGTACTTC. This sequence encodes CASSSPSGGSVSSETQYF.

V and J are TRBV18 and TRBJ2-3; tentative D call: TRBD2 (6 bases). The germline V gene has CDR1 KGHSH and CDR2 LQKENI. The CDR3 runs 17 residues. V dropped 6 bases and J dropped 0 bases, with 19 bases sitting between them. The CDR3, as DNA: TGTGCCAGCTCGCTTTTACTAGCCGCCACTAGCACAGATACGCAGTATTTT. It codes for CASSLLLAATSTDTQYF.

This chain joins TRBV12-3 or TRBV12-4 and TRBJ1-1; no clear D. This CDR3 spans 12 amino acids. The ends were cut back, 5 bases at V and 0 bases at J, with 4 bases in the middle. The CDR3 is CASSTLNTEAFF. Written as DNA, the CDR3 is TGTGCCAGCAGTACCTTGAACACTGAAGCTTTCTTT.

The table lists this clonotype with many counts. The CDR3 coding sequence is TGTGCCAGCAGTTACGGGACTAGCGGGAGAAATGAGCAGTTCTTC. Amino acids: CASSYGTSGRNEQFF. The V and J genes are TRBV6-5 and TRBJ2-1, with TRBD2 matching 14 bases. The length of the CDR3 is 15 residues. J was trimmed by 7 bases and V by 2 bases; bases with no gene match: 1. CDR1 is MNHEY and CDR2 is SVGAGI in the germline V gene.

This chain links TRBV27 with TRBJ2-7, with D tentatively TRBD1 (7 bases). The CDR3 covers 14 residues. Between the trimmed V and J ends, which lost 1 base and 5 bases, there was a span of 12 bases. Looked up from germline, CDR1 is MNHEY and CDR2 is SMNVEV (reference sequence). This CDR3 reads CASSLWPGGNEQYF. The CDR3 coding sequence is TGTGCCAGCAGTTTATGGCCAGGGGGGAACGAGCAGTACTTC.

This clonotype has a handful of counts. The rearrangement joins TRBV7-2 to TRBJ2-5; weak D call: TRBD2 (6 bases). V was cut by 1 base and J by 5 bases, with 11 bases left in between. The germline V gene has CDR1 SGHTA and CDR2 FQGNSA. The CDR3 spans 14 residues. CDR3 bases: TGTGCCAGCAGCTTAGTCTCGGGACTGGAGACCCAGTACTTC. Residues: CASSLVSGLETQYF.